This T cell receptor (beta chain) was profiled in a study of blood T cell repertoires in COVID-19. Only in-frame clones appear in the TCRdb table, and some are missing; sequencing was by immunoSEQ multiplex PCR. In the table there are roughly 260,000 clones, about 89% of which are singletons. The CDR3 covers 12 residues. V shed 6 bases and J shed 8 bases, with 11 bases lying between them. This sequence originates from a man between 35 and 55 years old who had recovered from COVID-19. Source material: peripheral blood. V usage is TRBV12-3 or TRBV12-4 and J usage is TRBJ2-1; the D is unclear. The CDR3 bases are TGTGCCAGCAGACACCTAAGCGATGAGCAGTTCTTC. Protein: CASRHLSDEQFF.